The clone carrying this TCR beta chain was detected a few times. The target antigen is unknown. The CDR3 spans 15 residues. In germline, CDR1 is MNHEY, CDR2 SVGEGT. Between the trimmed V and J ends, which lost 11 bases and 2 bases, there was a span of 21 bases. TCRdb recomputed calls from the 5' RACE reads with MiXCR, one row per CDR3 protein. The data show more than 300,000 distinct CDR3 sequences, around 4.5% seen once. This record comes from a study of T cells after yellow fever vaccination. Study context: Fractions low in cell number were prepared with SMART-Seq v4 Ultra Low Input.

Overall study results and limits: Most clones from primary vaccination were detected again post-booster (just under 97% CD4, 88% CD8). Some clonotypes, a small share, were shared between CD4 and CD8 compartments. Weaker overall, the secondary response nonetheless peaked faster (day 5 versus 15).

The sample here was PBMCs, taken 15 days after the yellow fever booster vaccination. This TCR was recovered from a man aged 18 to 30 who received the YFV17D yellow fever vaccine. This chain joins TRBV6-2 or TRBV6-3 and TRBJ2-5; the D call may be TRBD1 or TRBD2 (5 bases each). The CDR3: CASSSPGRKQETQYF. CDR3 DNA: TGTGCCTCCTCATCGCCGGGACGGAAACAAGAGACCCAGTACTTC.